One and the same sample provided the 18 T cell receptor beta chains below, sequenced in a study of identifying expanded T cells in peripheral blood (dated by TCRdb to the late 2010s). Library method: the immunoSEQ multiplex PCR assay. The table comes from immuneACCESS by way of TCRdb, which keeps in-frame sequences with V and J called. Part of the clones is missing from these tables; in studies checked, under half for an unresolved V gene and the rest for unknown reasons. Across this sample there are about 91,000 clones, with 88% seen only once. The ten largest account for roughly 4% of the sample. Material: blood. These receptor sequences come from a person aged 18 to 69 in good health.

V usage is TRBV18 and J usage is TRBJ2-5; tentatively, D is TRBD2 (6 bases). This CDR3 contains 14 residues. Germline CDR1 and CDR2: KGHSH and LQKENI. V lost 4 bases, J lost 3 bases, and 12 bases lay in between. Written as DNA, the CDR3 is TGTGCCAGCTCACTGTCGGGCGGGGAAGAGACCCAGTACTTC. Translating gives CASSLSGGEETQYF.

V gene TRBV27 combines with J gene TRBJ2-5, with D uncertain. CDR3 length equals 14 residues. CDR1 MNHEY and CDR2 SMNVEV come from the germline V gene (reference sequence). Trimming cost V 5 bases and J 0 bases, with 10 bases left between them. In nucleotides, the CDR3 is TGTGCCAGCAGTCCGTTAAAGTACCAAGAGACCCAGTACTTC. Translating gives CASSPLKYQETQYF.

This clone came up a few times. This chain joins TRBV2 and TRBJ1-5, with a possible D match to TRBD1 (6 bases). Between the trimmed V and J ends, which lost 6 bases and 6 bases, there was a span of 12 bases. This CDR3 has 13 amino acids. Per germline, CDR1 SNHLY and CDR2 FYNNEI. The CDR3 loop is CASSRQDGQPQHF. The DNA of the CDR3 is TGTGCCAGCAGCCGACAGGACGGTCAGCCCCAGCATTTT.

This chain uses TRBV2 with TRBJ2-3, with D possibly TRBD2 on 7 matching bases. Germline V lookup: CDR1 SNHLY, CDR2 FYNNEI. CDR3 length: 14 residues. Trimming cost V 10 bases and J 1 base, with 15 bases left between them. CDR3 bases: TGTGCCACAACAGGGAGGGGGGGCACAGATACGCAGTATTTT. Its protein product is CATTGRGGTDTQYF.

The genes are TRBV28 and TRBJ1-1; D remains unclear. The CDR3 has 13 residues. CDR1 is MDHEN, CDR2 SYDVKM, per germline. Trimming removed 1 base at V and 3 bases at J, with 6 bases between. The CDR3 sequence is CASSLSRYTEAFF. In DNA form, the CDR3 reads TGTGCCAGCAGTTTATCCCGGTACACTGAAGCTTTCTTT. Together with reference TRBV28 and TRBJ1-1, the CDR3 gives the full variable domain: DVKVTQSSRYLVKRTGEKVFLECVQDMDHENMFWYRQDPGLGLRLIYFSYDVKMKEKGDIPEGYSVSREKKERFSLILESASTNQTSMYLCASSLSRYTEAFFGQGTRLTVV.

The V and J genes are TRBV28 and TRBJ1-2; 9 bases are shared with TRBD1. J was trimmed by 7 bases and V by 3 bases; bases with no gene match: 6. The CDR3 has 14 amino acids. The V gene's germline CDR1 is MDHEN and CDR2 SYDVKM. In nucleotides, the CDR3 is TGTGCCAGCAGTTTGGGACAGGGCTTGGGTGGCTACACCTTC. It codes for CASSLGQGLGGYTF.

The genes are TRBV2 and TRBJ1-2, with D possibly TRBD1 on 6 matching bases. Germline values: CDR1 SNHLY, CDR2 FYNNEI. The CDR3 loop spans 17 amino acids. Trimming took off 7 bases at V and 5 bases at J, with 26 bases between the two ends. CDR3 in DNA: TGTGCCAGCAAAGATATTATGGGGGGCGCCGGCCCATATGGCTACACCTTC. It codes for CASKDIMGGAGPYGYTF.

The V gene is TRBV21-1, the J gene TRBJ2-1; TRBD2 is the table's D call, not checked against the DNA. TRBV21-1 is noted as a pseudogene. The CDR3 length is 22 residues. This chain's CDR3 is CASSSKNAGTSGDANSYNEQFF. The DNA for the CDR3 is TGTGCCAGCAGCTCCAAGAATGCCGGGACTAGCGGGGACGCAAACTCCTACAATGAGCAGTTCTTC.

The chain couples TRBV12-5 to TRBJ1-5; possibly TRBD1 for D (6 bases). The CDR3 length is 18 residues. V shed 2 bases and J shed 7 bases, with 24 bases lying between them. Germline V gives CDR1 LGHNT, CDR2 FRNRAP. The CDR3 bases are TGTGCTAGTGGTTTGCGGAGACAGGACAACACGGATTGGCAGCCCCAGCATTTT. Its translation: CASGLRRQDNTDWQPQHF.

V is TRBV10-3 and J is TRBJ1-5; D not resolved. From germline, CDR1 is ENHRY and CDR2 SYGVKD. V was trimmed by 3 bases and J by 7 bases, leaving 7 bases between them. CDR3 length: 12 residues. Written as DNA, the CDR3 is TGTGCCATCAGTGACTACGACCAGCCCCAGCATTTT. Translated, it gives CAISDYDQPQHF.

The rearrangement uses TRBV7-9 and TRBJ1-1, with 8 bases matching TRBD1. CDR1 is SEHNR and CDR2 is FQNEAQ in the germline V gene (reference sequence). The CDR3 is made up of 13 amino acids. V shed 5 bases, J shed 4 bases, and the junction held 3 bases outside the gene matches. The DNA for the CDR3 is TGTGCCAGCAGCATAGGACAGGGCACTGAAGCTTTCTTT. Translated: CASSIGQGTEAFF.

This sequence joins TRBV5-4 and TRBJ2-1, with 9 bases identical to TRBD1. Germline trimming cut 2 bases from V and 8 bases from J; bases unmatched to any gene: 8. The CDR3 covers 15 residues. The germline V gene has CDR1 SGHNT and CDR2 YYREEE (reference sequence). Here the CDR3 DNA reads TGTGCCAGCAGCTTAAAGGACAGGGGTGGCGATGAGCAGTTCTTC. Translated, it gives CASSLKDRGGDEQFF.

V usage is TRBV6-4 and J usage is TRBJ1-6, with TRBD1 matching 9 bases. The CDR3 sequence is 15 residues long. V gave up 6 bases and J gave up 7 bases; unmatched junction bases: 7. CDR1 and CDR2 from the germline V gene are MRHNA and SNTAGT. The CDR3 sequence is CASRISGQGNSPLHF. CDR3 sequence (DNA): TGTGCCAGCAGAATATCGGGACAGGGCAATTCACCCCTCCACTTT.

This rearrangement joins TRBV25-1 to TRBJ2-1, with 7 bases aligning to TRBD2. Germline CDR1 is MGHDK and CDR2 is SYGVNS. The CDR3 runs 14 residues. The V gene end was trimmed by 4 bases and the J gene end by 4 bases; junction bases not matched to a gene: 4. The CDR3 is CASSGRAGYNEQFF. The DNA of the CDR3 is TGTGCCAGCAGTGGTCGAGCGGGGTACAATGAGCAGTTCTTC.

The CDR3 loop reads CASSARRDGYTF. The CDR3 DNA reads as TGTGCCAGCAGTGCGCGTAGGGACGGCTACACCTTC. The genes are TRBV28 and TRBJ1-2; D might be TRBD1 (5 bases). Trimming took off 5 bases at V and 8 bases at J, with 12 bases between the two ends. The CDR3 totals 12 residues. CDR1 and CDR2 from the germline V gene are MDHEN and SYDVKM.

The chain combines TRBV9 with TRBJ2-3; 13 bases line up with TRBD2. The CDR3 runs 15 residues. Germline V gene data show CDR1 as SGDLS and CDR2 as YYNGEE. V was pared by 0 bases and J by 10 bases, with 5 bases of the junction left unmatched. This CDR3 is CASSVGTSGSRAQYF. The CDR3 coding sequence is TGTGCCAGCAGCGTAGGGACTAGCGGGAGTCGAGCGCAGTATTTT.

The gene calls are TRBV13 and TRBJ2-5, with TRBD2 identical over 9 bases. J lost 2 bases, V lost 5 bases, and 9 bases had no gene match. CDR3 length: 16 amino acids. Germline loops: CDR1 PRHDT, CDR2 FYEKMQ (reference sequence). CDR3 sequence reads: CASSLERGDVQETQYF. CDR3 nucleotide sequence: TGTGCCAGCAGCCTCGAGCGGGGGGACGTACAAGAGACCCAGTACTTC.

The chain joins TRBV12-5 to TRBJ2-1, with D unclear. Germline CDR1 reads LGHNT; CDR2 reads FRNRAP. V shed 8 bases and J shed 1 base, with 9 bases lying between them. The CDR3 covers 13 residues. For the CDR3, the DNA is TGTGCTAGTTCGTTCGGGTCCTACAATGAGCAGTTCTTC. This encodes CASSFGSYNEQFF.